The clone carrying this T cell receptor beta chain was seen only once. The sample belongs to a study of blood T cell repertoires in COVID-19. Study-wide background: T cells, B-cell-depleted T cells, or PBMCs provided the cDNA or gDNA that served as material.

This CDR3 spans 14 amino acids. Trimming shortened V by 0 bases and J by 2 bases, and 7 bases separated the two germline ends. Germline-derived CDR1 and CDR2 are MNHNY and SVGAGI (reference sequence). Sequencing used immunoSEQ multiplex PCR; TCRdb keeps in-frame clones, though not all of them. The data hold over 350,000 clones, with around 89% observed a single time. The TCR was taken from a woman aged 30 to 39 with acute or convalescent COVID-19. The specimen sequenced was peripheral blood. The V gene is TRBV6-6, the J gene TRBJ2-5, with D maybe TRBD2 (6 bases). The CDR3 loop is CASSYSGLQETQYF. The CDR3 nucleotides read TGTGCCAGCAGTTACTCGGGACTTCAAGAGACCCAGTACTTC.